This T cell receptor (beta chain) originates from a study of neurological immune-mediated disorders. This clonotype was detected many times. Germline V gene sequence: CDR1 SGHAT, CDR2 FQNNGV. The CDR3 loop spans 15 amino acids. J was trimmed by 1 base and V by 6 bases; bases with no gene match: 2. TCRdb reprocessed the 5' RACE reads via MiXCR and lists one record per CDR3 protein. Among under 90,000 distinct CDR3 sequences listed, about 9.4% were seen once. Source material: PBMCs. The sequence derives from a man in his fifties in good health. The chain recombines TRBV11-2 with TRBJ2-1, with 11 bases identical to TRBD2. DNA for the CDR3: TGTGCCAGCAGAAGGACTAGCGGGTCCTACAATGAGCAGTTCTTC. Residues: CASRRTSGSYNEQFF.